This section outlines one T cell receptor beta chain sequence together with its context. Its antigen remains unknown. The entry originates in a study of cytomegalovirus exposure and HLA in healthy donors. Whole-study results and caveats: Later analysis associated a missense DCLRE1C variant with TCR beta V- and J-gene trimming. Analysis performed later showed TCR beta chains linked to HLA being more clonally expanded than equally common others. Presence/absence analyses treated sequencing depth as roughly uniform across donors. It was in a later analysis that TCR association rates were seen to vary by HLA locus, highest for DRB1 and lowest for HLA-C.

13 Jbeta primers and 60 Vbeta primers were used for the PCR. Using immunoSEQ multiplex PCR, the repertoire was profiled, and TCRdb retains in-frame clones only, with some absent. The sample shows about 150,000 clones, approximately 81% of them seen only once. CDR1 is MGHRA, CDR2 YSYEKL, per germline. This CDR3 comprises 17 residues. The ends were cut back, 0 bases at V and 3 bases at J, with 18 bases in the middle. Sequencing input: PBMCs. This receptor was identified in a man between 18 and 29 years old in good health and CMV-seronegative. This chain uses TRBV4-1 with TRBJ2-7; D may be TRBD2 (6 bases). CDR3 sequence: CASSQDAGSGNLYEQYF. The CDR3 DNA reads TGCGCCAGCAGCCAAGACGCGGGGTCGGGGAATCTCTACGAGCAGTACTTC.